The subject of this entry is one T cell receptor (beta chain). These data are taken from a study of shared clonotypes between healthy human individuals. Across the study: Participating donors consisted of two women and a few men aged 18 to 49.

Per the original data handling: ImmunoSEQ yielded junction-only sequences lacking quality scores, so filtering differed. Assay used: immunoSEQ multiplex PCR; TCRdb lists only in-frame clones, some missing. Clone size and the V and J calls come from that table; the DNA yielded D and trimming. The sample holds 600,000 or so clones, 98% seen once. V shed 10 bases, J shed 5 bases, and the junction held 4 bases outside the gene matches. The V gene's germline CDR1 is MNHEY and CDR2 SMNVEV (reference sequence). The CDR3 consists of 12 residues. CD45RO-negative, CCR7-positively selected cells formed the naive CD8 fraction, excluding terminally differentiated effector memory CD45RA+ cells. Adult Caucasians living in Nashville, Tennessee made up all of the donors.

The TCR was taken from a man aged 25 to 40 in good health. The chain recombines TRBV27 with TRBJ2-1, with TRBD1 matching 8 bases. Material for sequencing was naive CD8+ T cells sorted from blood. DNA of the CDR3: TGTGCCACCGGGACAGGAAACAATGAGCAGTTCTTC. Protein: CATGTGNNEQFF.